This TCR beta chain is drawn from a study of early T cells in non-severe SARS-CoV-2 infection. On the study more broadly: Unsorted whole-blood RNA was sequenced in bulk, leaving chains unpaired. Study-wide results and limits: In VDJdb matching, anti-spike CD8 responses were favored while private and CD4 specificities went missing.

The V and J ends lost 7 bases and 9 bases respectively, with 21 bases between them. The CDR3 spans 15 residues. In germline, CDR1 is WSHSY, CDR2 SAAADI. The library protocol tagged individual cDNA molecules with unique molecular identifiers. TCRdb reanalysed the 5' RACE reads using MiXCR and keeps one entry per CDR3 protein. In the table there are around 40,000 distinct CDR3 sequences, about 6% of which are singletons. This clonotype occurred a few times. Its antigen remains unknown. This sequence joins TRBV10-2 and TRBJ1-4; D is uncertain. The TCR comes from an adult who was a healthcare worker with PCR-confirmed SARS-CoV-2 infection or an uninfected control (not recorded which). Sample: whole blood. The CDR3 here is CASTREGGMRKKLFF. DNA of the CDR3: TGCGCCAGCACCCGTGAAGGAGGGATGCGGAAAAAACTGTTTTTT.